This TCR beta chain was identified during a study of early T cells in non-severe SARS-CoV-2 infection. Study conclusions and caveats: VDJdb matching favored anti-spike CD8 responses, missing private and CD4 specificities.

In regard to this clonotype: Its target is not known.

Germline values: CDR1 MNHEY, CDR2 SMNVEV (reference sequence). This CDR3 has 16 amino acids. V lost 8 bases to trimming and J lost 5 bases; unmatched junction nucleotides: 14. In TCRdb, the 5' RACE reads were re-called with MiXCR into one record per CDR3 protein. The table shows tens of thousands of distinct CDR3 sequences, with roughly 14% occurring only once. V and J are TRBV27 and TRBJ1-2; 10 bases align to TRBD1. This receptor was identified in an adult who was a healthcare worker with PCR-confirmed SARS-CoV-2 infection or an uninfected control (not recorded which). Input material: whole blood. The CDR3 is CASYPTRQGAYYGYTF. The CDR3 DNA sequence: TGTGCCAGCTATCCAACCCGACAGGGGGCGTATTATGGCTACACCTTC.